The rows below give T cell receptor beta chains drawn from one sample of a study of cytomegalovirus exposure and HLA in healthy donors. The method was immunoSEQ multiplex PCR; TCRdb's version includes in-frame clones alone and lacks a portion of them. The sample records roughly 120,000 clones, about three fifths being singletons. The sequenced sample was PBMCs. The receptors come from a man aged 35 to 55 in good health and CMV-seropositive. CDR3s include the opening cysteine and the closing phenylalanine or tryptophan. The D gene is left open where the match is weak. Expanded clones get a size class; other rows say once, few or many, or leave the size out.

clone size	V gene	D gene	J gene	CDR3 protein	CDR3 DNA
.	TRBV29-1	.	TRBJ1-3	CSALYGNTIYF	TGCAGCGCCCTCTATGGAAACACCATATATTTT
once	TRBV5-1	.	TRBJ2-3	CASSPPFAALSTDTQYF	TGCGCCAGCAGCCCGCCCTTCGCGGCTCTAAGCACAGATACGCAGTATTTT
.	TRBV15	.	TRBJ2-7	CATSRGYGDEQYF	TGTGCCACCAGCAGAGGTTACGGGGACGAGCAGTACTTC
.	TRBV7-9	TRBD1	TRBJ1-2	CASSSGQGNYGYTF	TGTGCCAGCAGCTCGGGACAGGGGAACTATGGCTACACCTTC
.	TRBV10-3	TRBD2	TRBJ2-1	CAISELRTSGEVNEQFF	TGTGCCATCAGTGAGTTAAGGACTAGCGGGGAGGTAAATGAGCAGTTCTTC
.	TRBV7-3	.	TRBJ2-1	CASSQHREFEQFF	TGTGCCAGCAGCCAACACAGGGAATTTGAGCAGTTCTTC
.	TRBV7-9	TRBD2	TRBJ2-5	CASSRGLAGGDYQETQYF	TGTGCCAGCAGCCGGGGACTAGCGGGGGGAGATTACCAAGAGACCCAGTACTTC
.	TRBV7-2	TRBD1	TRBJ1-5	CASSSDRVQPQHF	TGTGCCAGCAGCTCCGACAGGGTTCAGCCCCAGCATTTT
.	TRBV29-1	.	TRBJ2-7	CSVEGRAYEQYF	TGCAGCGTTGAAGGTCGAGCCTACGAGCAGTACTTC
.	TRBV7-9	TRBD1	TRBJ1-2	CASSSFGQGARGYTF	TGTGCCAGCAGCTCCTTCGGACAGGGGGCGCGGGGCTACACCTTC
.	TRBV28	.	TRBJ2-3	CASSSPRTGTDTQYF	TGTGCCAGCAGTTCCCCTCGGACAGGCACAGATACGCAGTATTTT
.	TRBV5-4	.	TRBJ2-1	CASSRGGQAHNEQFF	TGTGCCAGCAGCAGGGGGGGACAGGCCCACAATGAGCAGTTCTTC
.	TRBV6-6	TRBD1	TRBJ2-7	CASSLDREYDEQYF	TGTGCCAGCAGTCTTGACAGGGAGTATGACGAGCAGTACTTC
.	TRBV4-1	.	TRBJ1-2	CVSSQETDTLNYGYTF	TGCGTCAGCAGCCAAGAGACGGACACCCTTAACTATGGCTACACCTTC
.	TRBV5-8	.	TRBJ2-3	CASSLWPDTLSTDTQYF	TGTGCCAGCAGCTTGTGGCCGGACACCCTAAGCACAGATACGCAGTATTTT
.	TRBV4-1	TRBD1	TRBJ2-7	CASSQDRITYEQYF	TGCGCCAGCAGCCAGGACAGGATCACCTACGAGCAGTACTTC
few	TRBV7-8	TRBD1	TRBJ2-7	CASSLAGTGYYEQYF	TGTGCCAGCAGCTTAGCTGGGACAGGCTACTACGAGCAGTACTTC
.	TRBV28	.	TRBJ2-7	CASRSGSTYEQYF	TGTGCCAGCAGATCAGGCAGTACCTACGAGCAGTACTTC
once	TRBV15	TRBD2	TRBJ2-7	CATSRDKAGSYEQYF	TGTGCCACCAGCAGAGATAAAGCGGGGTCCTACGAGCAGTACTTC
few	TRBV30	.	TRBJ1-1	CAWRGVGVRTEAFF	TGTGCCTGGAGAGGGGTTGGGGTAAGGACTGAAGCTTTCTTT
.	TRBV7-9	.	TRBJ1-4	CASSPYRGNEKLFF	TGTGCCAGCAGCCCATACCGGGGGAATGAAAAACTGTTTTTT
few	TRBV5-8	.	TRBJ1-4	CASSHRATNEKLFF	TGTGCCAGCAGCCACAGGGCAACTAATGAAAAACTGTTTTTT
few	TRBV7-3	.	TRBJ1-1	CASSQGVNTEAFF	TGTGCCAGCAGCCAAGGGGTGAACACTGAAGCTTTCTTT
.	TRBV12-5	TRBD1	TRBJ1-5	CASEGPAGQLNQPQHF	TGTGCTAGTGAGGGTCCGGCGGGACAGCTCAATCAGCCCCAGCATTTT
.	TRBV18	.	TRBJ2-2	CASSPRQRNYNTGELFF	TGTGCCAGCTCACCACGACAGAGGAATTATAACACCGGGGAGCTGTTTTTT
few	TRBV7-9	.	TRBJ1-1	CASTQSGAGTEAFF	TGTGCCAGCACTCAAAGTGGGGCAGGCACTGAAGCTTTCTTT
.	TRBV7-3	.	TRBJ2-3	CASSFSRGGTDTQYF	TGTGCCAGCAGCTTTAGCCGAGGAGGCACAGATACGCAGTATTTT
.	TRBV15	TRBD1	TRBJ1-2	CATSRDRTGDLSYGYTF	TGTGCCACCAGCAGAGATAGGACAGGGGACCTCAGCTATGGCTACACCTTC
.	TRBV14	.	TRBJ1-2	CASSTDTNYGYTF	TGTGCCAGCAGCACGGACACCAACTATGGCTACACCTTC
.	TRBV4-3	TRBD2	TRBJ2-1	CASSVQGPGLANPHEQFF	TGCGCCAGCAGCGTTCAGGGGCCGGGACTAGCGAACCCCCATGAGCAGTTCTTC
.	TRBV29-1	.	TRBJ2-3	CSVGGYQDTQYF	TGCAGCGTTGGCGGGTATCAAGATACGCAGTATTTT
.	TRBV4-2	TRBD1	TRBJ1-6	CASSQALTGGSPLHF	TGTGCCAGCAGCCAAGCCCTGACAGGGGGATCACCCCTCCACTTT
.	TRBV10-1	TRBD2	TRBJ2-4	CASSESGVPPKNIQYF	TGCGCCAGCAGTGAAAGCGGGGTACCACCAAAAAACATTCAGTACTTC
.	TRBV19	.	TRBJ1-1	CASSPRQKPNTEAFF	TGTGCCAGTAGTCCTCGACAGAAACCAAACACTGAAGCTTTCTTT
.	TRBV5-6	TRBD1	TRBJ2-3	CASSFQDRRTDTQYF	TGTGCCAGCAGCTTCCAGGACAGGCGCACAGATACGCAGTATTTT
once	TRBV7-2	TRBD1	TRBJ2-1	CASRSDRGRNEQFF	TGTGCCAGCAGATCGGACAGGGGACGCAATGAGCAGTTCTTC
.	TRBV2	.	TRBJ2-5	CASIGWGEETQYF	TGTGCCAGCATCGGGTGGGGGGAAGAGACCCAGTACTTC
.	TRBV6-1	TRBD2	TRBJ2-7	CASSEGGTRGEEQYF	TGTGCCAGCAGTGAAGGGGGGACTAGAGGCGAGGAGCAGTACTTC
.	TRBV10-3	.	TRBJ2-5	CAISDPARETQYF	TGTGCCATCAGTGACCCAGCGCGGGAGACCCAGTACTTC
once	TRBV5-4	.	TRBJ2-7	CASSLVGYEQYF	TGTGCCAGCAGCTTGGTCGGTTACGAGCAGTACTTC
few	TRBV18	TRBD1	TRBJ1-1	CASSATGGGGTEAFF	TGTGCCAGCTCAGCCACAGGGGGCGGCGGGACTGAAGCTTTCTTT
.	TRBV12-2	.	TRBJ2-2	CASRRTPPSGRAVTGELFF	TGTGCAAGTCGTCGGACCCCGCCTAGCGGGAGGGCCGTCACCGGGGAGCTGTTTTTT
.	TRBV5-5	.	TRBJ2-7	CASSLHTYEQYF	TGTGCCAGCAGCTTACACACCTACGAGCAGTACTTC
once	TRBV18	.	TRBJ1-1	CASSPPGIVDAFF	TGTGCCAGCTCACCCCCAGGAATTGTGGATGCTTTCTTT
.	TRBV7-8	.	TRBJ1-2	CASSLGGVGSYGYTF	TGTGCCAGCAGCTTAGGGGGAGTAGGGTCCTATGGCTACACCTTC
.	TRBV30	TRBD2	TRBJ2-1	CAWSVMGLAALGEQFF	TGTGCCTGGAGTGTTATGGGACTAGCGGCCCTCGGTGAGCAGTTCTTC
.	TRBV5-1	TRBD1	TRBJ2-6	CASSLVSGEGGQGAKGANVLTF	TGCGCCAGCAGCTTGGTGTCTGGGGAAGGAGGGCAGGGGGCGAAAGGGGCCAACGTCCTGACTTTC
.	TRBV4-1	.	TRBJ1-4	CASSQSGVGSEKLFF	TGCGCCAGCAGCCAATCCGGGGTCGGATCGGAAAAACTGTTTTTT
.	TRBV7-2	.	TRBJ1-2	CASSYQSGKDGGYTF	TGTGCCAGCAGCTACCAGTCAGGGAAGGATGGCGGCTACACCTTC
few	TRBV27	.	TRBJ2-1	CASSFKRVGNEQFF	TGTGCCAGCAGTTTTAAGCGGGTGGGGAATGAGCAGTTCTTC
few	TRBV7-3	.	TRBJ2-7	CASSPQGGSYEQYF	TGTGCCAGCAGCCCTCAGGGTGGGTCCTACGAGCAGTACTTC
.	TRBV6-6	TRBD1	TRBJ2-7	CASRLDRGTVSYEQYF	TGTGCCAGCAGGCTGGACAGGGGCACGGTGAGCTACGAGCAGTACTTC